The 8 T cell receptor beta chains below were found in one sample sequenced in a study of T cells after yellow fever vaccination (dated by TCRdb to about 2019). Receptor libraries were prepared by 5' RACE. Sequencing relied on an Illumina NovaSeq 6000. TCRdb itself trimmed the public reads at Q25 with fastp, ran MiXCR and retained productive beta chains. Rows are combined by CDR3 protein, so each entry shows the most common genes and DNA. This sample gives a few hundred thousand distinct CDR3 sequences in total; about 4% of them show up just once. Roughly a quarter of the sample comes from the top ten. According to the study, the label for this sample's treatment or condition signals: live attenuated yellow fever vaccine strain. The sequencing used PBMCs, collected 5 days after the yellow fever booster vaccination. The source is a man aged 18 to 29 who received the YFV17D yellow fever vaccine.

The chain's CDR3 is CASSEGLLYTDTQYF. CDR3 DNA sequence: TGTGCCAGCAGCGAGGGACTACTATACACAGATACGCAGTATTTT. The chain joins TRBV9 to TRBJ2-3; 7 bases map to TRBD2. Germline CDR1 is SGDLS and CDR2 is YYNGEE. The CDR3 consists of 15 residues. J was trimmed by 2 bases and V by 3 bases; bases with no gene match: 6.

There are many counts of this clonotype. This chain connects TRBV6-6 to TRBJ1-6, with D perhaps TRBD1 (5 bases). The CDR3 is made up of 17 amino acids. V dropped 3 bases and J dropped 5 bases, with 17 bases sitting between them. CDR1 and CDR2 (germline): MNHNY, SVGAGI (reference sequence). CDR3 sequence reads: CASSYLRVSGNNSPLHF. The CDR3 bases are TGTGCCAGCAGTTATTTGAGGGTGTCAGGGAATAATTCACCCCTCCACTTT.

The rearrangement joins TRBV15 to TRBJ2-7; 7 bases match TRBD1. The CDR3 loop spans 15 amino acids. V was clipped by 2 bases and J by 2 bases; unmatched bases: 6. Germline CDR1 is LNHNV and CDR2 is YYDKDF (reference sequence). The CDR3 DNA reads as TGTGCCACCAGCAGAACTGACAGGGTACCCTACGAGCAGTACGTC. Amino acid sequence: CATSRTDRVPYEQYV.

This clonotype was recorded many times. The V and J genes are TRBV29-1 and TRBJ2-7, with a weak D call TRBD2 (6 bases). Between the trimmed V and J ends, which lost 7 bases and 5 bases, there was a span of 12 bases. CDR3 size: 11 residues. From germline, CDR1 is SQVTM and CDR2 ANQGSEA. This chain's CDR3 is CSGRGQDEQYF. CDR3 DNA sequence: TGCAGCGGGAGGGGCCAGGACGAGCAGTACTTC.

A few counts support this clonotype. The rearrangement links TRBV11-2 to TRBJ2-1, with TRBD2 matching over 8 bases. Germline CDR1 and CDR2: SGHAT and FQNNGV. Trimming removed 4 bases from V and 4 bases from J; junction bases left unmatched: 6. The CDR3 has 15 residues. The CDR3 DNA is TGTGCCAGCAGCTCGGGACTAGGGGGGTACAATGAGCAGTTCTTC. Its protein is CASSSGLGGYNEQFF.

This clonotype turned up a few times. The chain links TRBV20-1 to TRBJ2-7, with a possible D match to TRBD1 (5 bases). Trimming took 6 bases from V and 6 from J, leaving 15 bases between them. Germline-derived CDR1 and CDR2 are DFQATT and SNEGSKA (reference sequence). The CDR3 has 12 amino acids. For the CDR3, the DNA is TGCAGTGCCGTACCCCACAGGCTCGAGCAGTACTTC. The encoded protein is CSAVPHRLEQYF.

This clonotype was recorded many times. The chain joins TRBV4-1 to TRBJ2-7, with a possible D match to TRBD1 (6 bases). CDR1 and CDR2 (germline): MGHRA, YSYEKL. V dropped 1 base and J dropped 5 bases, with 12 bases sitting between them. The CDR3 spans 14 residues. CDR3 coding DNA: TGCGCCAGCAGCCAAGTTTCGGACAGACACGAGCAGTACTTC. This codes for CASSQVSDRHEQYF.

This clonotype showed up many times. This chain joins TRBV19 and TRBJ2-4; D perhaps matches TRBD1 (6 bases). The CDR3 contains 14 residues. Trimming shortened V by 6 bases and J by 7 bases, and 16 bases separated the two germline ends. Germline CDR1 and CDR2: LNHDA and SQIVND (reference sequence). CDR3: CASSTGQGFNIQYF. CDR3 sequence (DNA): TGTGCCAGTAGCACAGGGCAGGGTTTCAACATTCAGTACTTC.